The source of this T cell receptor beta chain is a study of blood T cell repertoires in COVID-19. Trimming removed 6 bases at V and 2 bases at J, with 18 bases between. There are 16 residues in the CDR3. Germline loops: CDR1 SGHVS, CDR2 FNYEAQ. The data were produced by immunoSEQ multiplex PCR, yet TCRdb's version contains in-frame clones alone and is incomplete. The sample has over 150,000 clones, roughly 85% seen once. This receptor was obtained from a woman in her 70s in a cohort exposed to, infected with or recovered from COVID-19 (not recorded which). The chain has TRBV7-6 and TRBJ2-3; D may be TRBD2 (5 bases). The sequenced sample consisted of PBMCs or T cells enriched from blood (not recorded which). DNA for the CDR3: TGTGCCAGCAGACGAGGGTTGGGCCCACCCACAGATACGCAGTATTTT. Its translation: CASRRGLGPPTDTQYF.